These T cell receptor beta chains were read from a single sample in a study of OX40 agonist ivuxolimab in advanced cancers. TCRdb's copy holds only in-frame clones and misses some; the assay was immunoSEQ multiplex PCR. The sample includes some 95,000 clones, approximately 86% of them seen just once. Material: CD4+ or CD8+ T cells sorted from blood, obtained in a trial of the OX40 agonist ivuxolimab. These receptors came from an adult with an advanced solid tumor such as melanoma, head and neck, liver or kidney cancer. The CDR3 runs from the conserved cysteine through the conserved F or W. A D gene is named only where the DNA matches it firmly. Not every row has a clone size; where given, it reads once, few, many or a size class.

TRBV9	few	TRBJ1-4	-	CASSPTATNEKLFF	TGTGCCAGCAGCCCGACAGCGACTAATGAAAAACTGTTTTTT
TRBV6-6	-	TRBJ1-2	-	CASRGRGLYGYTF	TGTGCCAGCAGAGGCAGGGGACTATATGGCTACACCTTC
TRBV27	-	TRBJ1-5	-	CASSLKGAVFHQPQHF	TGTGCCAGCAGTTTAAAAGGGGCAGTCTTTCATCAGCCCCAGCATTTT
TRBV4-3	-	TRBJ1-1	-	CASSQGGGQETEAFF	TGCGCCAGCAGCCAAGGGGGGGGGCAGGAAACTGAAGCTTTCTTT
TRBV30	-	TRBJ1-5	-	CAWNGGYNQPQHF	TGTGCCTGGAATGGGGGATACAATCAGCCCCAGCATTTT
TRBV7-6	-	TRBJ2-3	TRBD1	CASSLDRGSVDTQYF	TGTGCCAGCAGCTTAGACAGGGGGTCCGTAGATACGCAGTATTTT
TRBV5-1	-	TRBJ1-5	TRBD1	CASSQGAGQPQHF	TGCGCCAGCAGTCAGGGGGCGGGTCAGCCCCAGCATTTT
TRBV7-8	-	TRBJ2-3	TRBD1	CASSWDSKTDTQYF	TGTGCCAGCAGCTGGGACAGCAAAACAGATACGCAGTATTTT
TRBV5-1	-	TRBJ2-7	-	CASSPDSGPDEQYF	TGCGCCAGCAGCCCGGACTCGGGGCCAGACGAGCAGTACTTC
TRBV4-2	-	TRBJ1-5	TRBD1	CASTRDRVGNQPQHF	TGTGCCAGCACCCGGGACAGGGTAGGCAATCAGCCCCAGCATTTT
TRBV30	-	TRBJ2-3	-	CAWSGTDTQYF	TGTGCCTGGAGTGGCACAGATACGCAGTATTTT
TRBV19	-	TRBJ2-3	-	CASSFTGTSTDTQYF	TGTGCCAGTAGTTTTACCGGGACTAGCACAGATACGCAGTATTTT
TRBV6-6	-	TRBJ2-5	-	CASTPGETQYF	TGTGCCAGCACCCCAGGGGAGACCCAGTACTTC
TRBV7-2	-	TRBJ1-4	TRBD1	CASSLTGHVGEKLFF	TGTGCCAGCAGCTTGACAGGGCATGTTGGTGAAAAACTGTTTTTT
TRBV19	-	TRBJ2-2	TRBD1	CASSIGYRGTGELFF	TGTGCCAGTAGTATCGGTTACAGGGGCACCGGGGAGCTGTTTTTT
TRBV7-2	-	TRBJ1-3	-	CASSPLQGPGGNTIYF	TGTGCCAGCAGCCCCCTCCAGGGGCCTGGGGGCAACACCATATATTTT
TRBV6-6	-	TRBJ1-5	-	CASSYRPDQPQHF	TGTGCCAGCAGTTACCGGCCGGACCAGCCCCAGCATTTT
TRBV7-3	-	TRBJ2-2	-	CASSPGTVDTGELFF	TGTGCCAGCAGCCCTGGGACGGTTGACACCGGGGAGCTGTTTTTT
TRBV19	-	TRBJ2-2	-	CASSRQSGELFF	TGTGCCAGTAGTAGACAATCCGGGGAGCTGTTTTTT
TRBV19	-	TRBJ2-3	TRBD2	CASTERASGRTDTQYF	TGTGCCAGTACCGAAAGGGCTAGCGGGAGAACAGATACGCAGTATTTT